A selection of T cell receptor beta chains follows, all from one sample in a study of blood T cell repertoires in COVID-19. Assay used: immunoSEQ multiplex PCR; TCRdb lists only in-frame clones, some missing. The sample lists 150,000 or so clones; 80% to 90% were seen once. The sample taken for sequencing was PBMCs or T cells enriched from blood (not recorded which). The origin of the receptors is a woman aged 45-65 years in a cohort exposed to, infected with or recovered from COVID-19 (not recorded which). Each CDR3 is given with its conserved first and last residue. Each record gives: D gene, clone size, V gene, J gene, CDR3 protein, CDR3 DNA. D genes are given only for firm matches. Some rows have no size entry. The others give once, few or many, or a class for an expanded clone.

>.|.|TRBV27|TRBJ2-3
CASQSSGATSTDTQYF
TGTGCCAGCCAGTCAAGTGGGGCCACTAGCACAGATACGCAGTATTTT
>.|.|TRBV9|TRBJ1-4
CASSVGGGVANEKLFF
TGTGCCAGCAGCGTAGGCGGGGGGGTAGCTAATGAAAAACTGTTTTTT
>TRBD1|once|TRBV19|TRBJ2-7
CASRRDRDTYEQYF
TGTGCCAGTAGAAGGGACAGGGATACCTACGAGCAGTACTTC
>TRBD1|.|TRBV19|TRBJ1-2
CATLIGGQAFNGYTF
TGTGCCACCTTGATTGGGGGACAGGCTTTCAATGGCTACACCTTC
>.|.|TRBV2|TRBJ1-3
CASRADNSGNTIYF
TGTGCCAGCCGTGCGGACAACTCTGGAAACACCATATATTTT
>.|.|TRBV6-2/TRBV6-3|TRBJ2-1
CASSQDRSSYNEQFF
TGTGCCAGCAGCCAAGACAGGAGCTCCTACAATGAGCAGTTCTTC
>TRBD1|.|TRBV27|TRBJ1-4
CASSRQGMGNEKLFF
TGTGCCAGCAGTCGACAGGGGATGGGGAATGAAAAACTGTTTTTT
>.|.|TRBV19|TRBJ2-2
CASSALQGRTGELFF
TGTGCCAGTAGTGCCCTTCAGGGTAGGACCGGGGAGCTGTTTTTT
>TRBD1|.|TRBV5-1|TRBJ2-3
CASSLQGATDTQYF
TGCGCCAGCAGCTTACAGGGGGCCACAGATACGCAGTATTTT
>.|.|TRBV7-2|TRBJ1-3
CASSLGPGNSGNTIYF
TGTGCCAGCAGCTTAGGCCCGGGGAACTCTGGAAACACCATATATTTT
>TRBD1|.|TRBV3-1/TRBV3-2|TRBJ1-4
CASSLRQGREKLFF
TGTGCCAGCAGCCTCAGACAGGGCAGAGAAAAACTGTTTTTT
>TRBD1|.|TRBV6-5|TRBJ1-2
CASSTRQGYYGYTF
TGTGCCAGCAGTACTAGACAGGGCTACTATGGCTACACCTTC
>TRBD1|.|TRBV5-1|TRBJ2-5
CASSPTGEETQYF
TGCGCCAGCAGCCCGACAGGGGAGGAGACCCAGTACTTC
>TRBD2|.|TRBV28|TRBJ2-3
CASRTSGRVSTDTQYF
TGTGCCAGCAGAACTAGCGGGAGAGTCAGCACAGATACGCAGTATTTT
>.|.|TRBV11-1|TRBJ2-5
CASSPGQSGRTQYF
TGTGCCAGCAGCCCAGGACAGAGCGGTAGAACCCAGTACTTC
>.|.|TRBV6-6|TRBJ1-3
CASSYDQGAGNTIYF
TGTGCCAGCAGTTACGACCAGGGTGCTGGAAACACCATATATTTT
>.|.|TRBV6-5|TRBJ2-2
CASSLQTVTGELFF
TGTGCCAGCAGTCTTCAGACAGTGACCGGGGAGCTGTTTTTT
>TRBD2|.|TRBV4-2|TRBJ2-7
CASSQARSGGSSYEQYF
TGTGCCAGCAGCCAAGCTCGGTCGGGCGGGAGCTCCTACGAGCAGTACTTC
>.|.|TRBV20-1|TRBJ1-4
CSALRRDKLFF
TGCAGTGCCCTTCGGAGGGACAAACTGTTTTTT
>.|.|TRBV25-1|TRBJ2-7
CASSPGGPYEQYF
TGTGCCAGCTCCCCAGGAGGTCCCTACGAGCAGTACTTC
>TRBD1|.|TRBV7-6|TRBJ2-5
CASSLGDRERLETQYF
TGTGCCAGCAGCTTAGGGGACAGGGAGAGGTTAGAGACCCAGTACTTC
>.|.|TRBV5-5|TRBJ2-5
CASRRGGAVQETQYF
TGTGCCAGCAGGAGAGGGGGGGCCGTCCAAGAGACCCAGTACTTC
>TRBD1|.|TRBV10-2|TRBJ2-2
CASSEPGGSGELFF
TGCGCCAGCAGTGAGCCAGGGGGCTCCGGGGAGCTGTTTTTT
>TRBD1|.|TRBV3-1/TRBV3-2|TRBJ1-3
CASSQPHLWDSKIRERNTIYF
TGTGCCAGCAGCCAACCCCATCTCTGGGACAGTAAAATACGTGAAAGAAACACCATATATTTT
>.|once|TRBV18|TRBJ2-7
CASSPRPGDSYEQYF
TGTGCCAGCTCACCAAGGCCAGGGGACTCCTACGAGCAGTACTTC
>.|.|TRBV3-1/TRBV3-2|TRBJ2-7
CASSPWTVSYEQYF
TGTGCCAGCAGCCCCTGGACAGTCTCATACGAGCAGTACTTC
>.|.|TRBV19|TRBJ1-6
CASRSTGSSYNSPLHF
TGTGCCAGTAGATCAACGGGGAGCTCCTATAATTCACCCCTCCACTTT
>.|.|TRBV4-1|TRBJ1-3
CASSQDSEVSGNTIYF
TGCGCCAGCAGCCAAGATTCTGAGGTCTCTGGAAACACCATATATTTT
>TRBD1|.|TRBV5-1|TRBJ1-2
CASSLGGRGLGYTF
TGCGCCAGCAGCTTGGGAGGCAGGGGGCTTGGCTACACCTTC
>TRBD1|.|TRBV10-1|TRBJ1-1
CASSETNRGLAFF
TGCGCCAGCAGTGAGACGAACAGGGGTTTAGCTTTCTTT
>TRBD2|.|TRBV9|TRBJ2-2
CASSVGSSGTTGELFF
TGTGCCAGCAGCGTGGGGAGTAGCGGGACCACCGGGGAGCTGTTTTTT
>.|.|TRBV6-5|TRBJ2-2
CASSYRGPGELFF
TGTGCCAGCAGTTACAGGGGCCCCGGGGAGCTGTTTTTT
>.|.|TRBV4-2|TRBJ1-2
CASSPSEGGQYGYTF
TGTGCCAGCAGCCCCTCGGAGGGAGGTCAGTATGGCTACACCTTC
>TRBD2|.|TRBV28|TRBJ2-5
CASSHSGSQETQYF
TGTGCCAGCAGTCATAGCGGGAGCCAAGAGACCCAGTACTTC
>TRBD1|.|TRBV10-3|TRBJ1-2
CATSRDRDYGYTF
TGTGCCACCAGCCGGGACAGGGATTATGGCTACACCTTC
>TRBD2|.|TRBV5-1|TRBJ2-2
CASSSRLAGAGGELFF
TGCGCCAGCAGCTCCCGACTAGCGGGAGCGGGCGGGGAGCTGTTTTTT
>.|once|TRBV7-8|TRBJ2-5
CASSFAQGKETQYF
TGTGCCAGCAGCTTCGCGCAGGGGAAAGAGACCCAGTACTTC
>.|.|TRBV28|TRBJ2-7
CASSASSYEQYF
TGTGCCAGCAGTGCTAGCAGCTACGAGCAGTACTTC
>TRBD2|.|TRBV5-6|TRBJ2-1
CASTMGLAGANEQFF
TGTGCCAGCACCATGGGACTAGCGGGGGCGAATGAGCAGTTCTTC
>TRBD1|.|TRBV27|TRBJ2-7
CASSSGTGASYEQYF
TGTGCCAGCAGTTCCGGGACAGGGGCGTCCTACGAGCAGTACTTC
>.|once|TRBV13|TRBJ1-1
CASSRTSNEAFF
TGTGCCAGCAGCCGAACGTCTAATGAAGCTTTCTTT
>.|.|TRBV18|TRBJ2-2
CASSMVTGTGELFF
TGTGCCAGCTCAATGGTAACGGGCACCGGGGAGCTGTTTTTT
>TRBD1|.|TRBV27|TRBJ1-6
CASSQWDRNNSPLHF
TGTGCCAGCAGTCAATGGGACAGGAATAATTCACCCCTCCACTTT
>.|few|TRBV5-1|TRBJ1-3
CASSLGASGNTIYF
TGCGCCAGCAGCTTGGGGGCGTCTGGAAACACCATATATTTT
>.|.|TRBV12-3/TRBV12-4|TRBJ1-5
CASSLRQLQPQHF
TGTGCCAGCAGTTTAAGACAACTGCAGCCCCAGCATTTT
>TRBD2|.|TRBV7-2|TRBJ2-3
CASSGRLAPSDTQYF
TGTGCCAGCAGCGGGCGACTAGCCCCCTCTGATACGCAGTATTTT
>.|.|TRBV6-2/TRBV6-3|TRBJ1-1
CASSYSTVPSEAFF
TGTGCCAGCAGTTATTCGACAGTTCCTTCTGAAGCTTTCTTT
>.|.|TRBV7-8|TRBJ2-7
CASSLDGGALDEQYF
TGTGCCAGCAGCTTAGACGGCGGGGCCTTGGACGAGCAGTACTTC
>TRBD2|few|TRBV24-1|TRBJ2-3
CATSDPRTSGRSTDTQYF
TGTGCCACCAGTGATCCCCGGACTAGCGGGAGGAGCACAGATACGCAGTATTTT
>.|once|TRBV5-6|TRBJ1-4
CASSLWADEKLFF
TGTGCCAGCAGCTTGTGGGCAGACGAAAAACTGTTTTTT
>TRBD2|.|TRBV27|TRBJ2-1
CASSLNSGRNVNEQFF
TGTGCCAGCAGTCTGAACAGCGGGAGGAATGTGAATGAGCAGTTCTTC
>TRBD1|once|TRBV7-2|TRBJ1-6
CASSLRDRGSPLHF
TGTGCCAGCAGCCTCCGGGACAGGGGATCACCCCTCCACTTT
>.|.|TRBV3-1/TRBV3-2|TRBJ2-3
CASSPMGRSTDTQYF
TGTGCCAGCAGCCCCATGGGGCGGTCCACAGATACGCAGTATTTT
>.|.|TRBV5-1|TRBJ2-7
CASSLEGNYEQYF
TGCGCCAGCAGCTTAGAGGGAAATTACGAGCAGTACTTC
>TRBD2|.|TRBV2|TRBJ2-3
CASSAYGLAGLDTQYF
TGTGCCAGCAGTGCCTACGGACTAGCGGGGTTAGATACGCAGTATTTT